Listed below are T cell receptor beta chains from one sample, sequenced in a study of OX40 agonist ivuxolimab in advanced cancers. The repertoire was sequenced with immunoSEQ multiplex PCR; TCRdb's copy has only in-frame clones and lacks some. The sample lists 60,000 to 85,000 clones, 80% to 90% seen once, with 3.5% to 5% in the top ten. This specimen was CD4+ or CD8+ T cells sorted from blood, taken in a trial of the OX40 agonist ivuxolimab. These receptors came from an adult with an advanced solid tumor such as melanoma, head and neck, liver or kidney cancer. The conserved cysteine and the conserved F or W are not part of the CDR3 here.

cdr3_aa j_call v_call
ASSLTRNYGYT TRBJ1-2 TRBV28
ASSQTGGLTEAF TRBJ1-1 TRBV5-1
ASSTQTSGPPYEQY TRBJ2-7 TRBV19
ASSTGQGFYEQY TRBJ2-7 TRBV7-2
ASSPRRTNEKLF TRBJ1-4 TRBV11-2
ASSFGGTGADTQY TRBJ2-3 TRBV28
ASSQDHKKSQPQH TRBJ1-5 TRBV4-2
ASSLVGREQVLTQY TRBJ2-3 TRBV7-9
ASSLGTMNTGELF TRBJ2-2 TRBV5-4
ASSEGFYEQY TRBJ2-7 TRBV28
ASSPQPRYNEQF TRBJ2-1 TRBV18
AIGESRTGTSYGYT TRBJ1-2 TRBV10-3
ASSFGLAGRAQY TRBJ2-3 TRBV7-2
ASISNDRFNEKLF TRBJ1-4 TRBV28
SVEVPAYEQY TRBJ2-7 TRBV29-1
ASSGTPLSSTDTQY TRBJ2-3 TRBV2
ASSFRDYANEQF TRBJ2-1 TRBV7-8
ASSQGGLGAIYGYT TRBJ1-2 TRBV14
ASSPKGPDEKLF TRBJ1-4 TRBV27
ATSPGTAYSNQPQH TRBJ1-5 TRBV15
ASSQGPTEAF TRBJ1-1 TRBV11-3
ASSYGRRNTGELF TRBJ2-2 TRBV6-5
ASSQPGTSGRNEQF TRBJ2-1 TRBV4-3
ASSESLGANTGELF TRBJ2-2 TRBV18
ASSLRGALETQY TRBJ2-5 TRBV5-1
ASSLTVLDTQY TRBJ2-3 TRBV7-3
AWSPKNGPSRGYT TRBJ1-2 TRBV30
ASSQDLQGHEKLF TRBJ1-4 TRBV4-2
ASSLQFTDTQY TRBJ2-3 TRBV28
ASSFLGSNYGYT TRBJ1-2 TRBV27
ASSPRYPSRVGYT TRBJ1-2 TRBV21-1
ASSEHRGSEKLF TRBJ1-4 TRBV25-1
ASSLEGSYNEQF TRBJ2-1 TRBV5-1
ASSLGGLAGSMETQY TRBJ2-5 TRBV7-6
ASSLSVAKNIQY TRBJ2-4 TRBV28
ASSSDSPLH TRBJ1-6 TRBV7-2
ATRGGNQPQH TRBJ1-5 TRBV15
ASSELVGSKLGYT TRBJ1-2 TRBV2
ASSFGNEQF TRBJ2-1 TRBV7-3
ASSLYGGGGNQPQH TRBJ1-5 TRBV11-2
ASRLGQTVYEQY TRBJ2-7 TRBV6-1
ASSRQGLMNTEAF TRBJ1-1 TRBV6-5
ATSRGAESLYGYT TRBJ1-2 TRBV15
ATSRYPENTGELF TRBJ2-2 TRBV15
ASSLQLQRSNEQF TRBJ2-1 TRBV18
SVRLAGTYEQY TRBJ2-7 TRBV29-1
AWRTTGELF TRBJ2-2 TRBV30
ASSVGFLAGANSEQY TRBJ2-7 TRBV9
ASSPRVGEKLF TRBJ1-4 TRBV6-5
ASSSRLAGPWGEQY TRBJ2-7 TRBV7-9
ASSLVTGVAAEAF TRBJ1-1 TRBV7-9
ASSLNSQETQY TRBJ2-5 TRBV7-2
ASRVSESSPLH TRBJ1-6 TRBV6-5
AWSRDTLSSYNSPLH TRBJ1-6 TRBV30